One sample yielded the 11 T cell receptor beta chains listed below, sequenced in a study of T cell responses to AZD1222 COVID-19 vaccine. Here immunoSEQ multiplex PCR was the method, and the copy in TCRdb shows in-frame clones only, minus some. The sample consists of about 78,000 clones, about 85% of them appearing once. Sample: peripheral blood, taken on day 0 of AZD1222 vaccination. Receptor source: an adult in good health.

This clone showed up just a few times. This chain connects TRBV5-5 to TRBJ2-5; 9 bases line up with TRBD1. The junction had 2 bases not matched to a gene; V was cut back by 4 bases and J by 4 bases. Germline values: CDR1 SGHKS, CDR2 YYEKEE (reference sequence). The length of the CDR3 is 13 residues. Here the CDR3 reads CASSPDRGETQYF. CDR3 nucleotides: TGTGCCAGCAGCCCGGACAGGGGAGAGACCCAGTACTTC.

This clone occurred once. The CDR3 bases are TGTGCCAGCAGTTACGCCCCTAGCGTTCCAGATACGCAGTATTTT. It yields the protein CASSYAPSVPDTQYF. V usage is TRBV6-6 and J usage is TRBJ2-3; D is possibly TRBD2 (6 bases). The V gene's germline CDR1 is MNHNY and CDR2 SVGAGI (reference sequence). V gave up 2 bases and J gave up 4 bases, with 13 bases separating them. The CDR3 extends over 15 amino acids.

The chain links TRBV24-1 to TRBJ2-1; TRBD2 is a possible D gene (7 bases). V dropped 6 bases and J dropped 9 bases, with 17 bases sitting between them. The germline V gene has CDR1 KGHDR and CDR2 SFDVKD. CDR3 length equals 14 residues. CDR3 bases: TGTGCCACCAGTCCGAGGGGGAGGGTCGGTGAGCAGTTCTTC. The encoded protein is CATSPRGRVGEQFF.

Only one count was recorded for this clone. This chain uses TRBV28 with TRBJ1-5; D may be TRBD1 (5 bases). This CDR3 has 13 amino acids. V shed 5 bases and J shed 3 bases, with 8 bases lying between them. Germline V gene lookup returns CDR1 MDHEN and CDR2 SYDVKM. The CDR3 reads CASSDSYNQPQHF. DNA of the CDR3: TGTGCCAGCAGTGACAGTTACAATCAGCCCCAGCATTTT.

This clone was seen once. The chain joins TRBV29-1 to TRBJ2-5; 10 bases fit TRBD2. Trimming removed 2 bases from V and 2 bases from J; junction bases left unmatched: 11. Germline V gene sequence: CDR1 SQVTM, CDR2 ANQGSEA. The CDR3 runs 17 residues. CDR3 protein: CSVERDITSGDQETQYF. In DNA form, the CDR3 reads TGCAGCGTTGAAAGGGATATTACTAGCGGGGATCAAGAGACCCAGTACTTC.

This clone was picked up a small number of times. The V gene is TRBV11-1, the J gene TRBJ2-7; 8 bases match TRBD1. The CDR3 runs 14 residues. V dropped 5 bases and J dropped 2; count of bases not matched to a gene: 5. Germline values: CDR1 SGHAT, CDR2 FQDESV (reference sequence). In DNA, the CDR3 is TGTGCCAGCAGCCATTGGACAGGGACCTACGAGCAGTACTTC. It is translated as CASSHWTGTYEQYF.

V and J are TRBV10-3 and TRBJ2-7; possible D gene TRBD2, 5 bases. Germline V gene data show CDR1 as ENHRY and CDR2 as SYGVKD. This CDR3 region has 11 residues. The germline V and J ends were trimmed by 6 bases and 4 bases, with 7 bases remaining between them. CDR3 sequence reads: CAIRDFYEQYF. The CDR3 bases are TGTGCCATCAGGGACTTTTACGAGCAGTACTTC.

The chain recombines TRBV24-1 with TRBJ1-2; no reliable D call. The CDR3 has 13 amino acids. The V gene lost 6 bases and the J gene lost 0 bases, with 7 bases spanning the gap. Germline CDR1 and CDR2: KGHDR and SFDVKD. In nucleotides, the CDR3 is TGTGCCACCAGTTCGGGCACTAACTATGGCTACACCTTC. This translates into CATSSGTNYGYTF.

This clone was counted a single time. CDR3 in amino acids: CASSLTSGNYEQYF. The CDR3 nucleotides read TGCGCCAGCAGCTTAACTAGCGGGAACTACGAGCAGTACTTC. The chain is built from TRBV5-1 and TRBJ2-7; TRBD2 agrees at 10 bases. This CDR3 is 14 amino acids long. V lost 2 bases and J lost 3; bases outside the gene matches: 2. Germline-derived CDR1 and CDR2 are SGHRS and YFSETQ.

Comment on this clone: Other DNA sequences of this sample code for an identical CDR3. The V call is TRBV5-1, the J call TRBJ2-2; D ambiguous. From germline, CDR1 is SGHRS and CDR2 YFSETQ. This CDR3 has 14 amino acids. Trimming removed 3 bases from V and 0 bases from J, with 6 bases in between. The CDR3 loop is CASSSTPNTGELFF. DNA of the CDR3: TGCGCCAGCAGCTCTACTCCGAACACCGGGGAGCTGTTTTTT.

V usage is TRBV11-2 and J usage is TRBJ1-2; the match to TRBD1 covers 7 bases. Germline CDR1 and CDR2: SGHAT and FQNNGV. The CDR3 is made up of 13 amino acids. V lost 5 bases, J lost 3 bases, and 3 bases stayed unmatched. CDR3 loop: CASSLGQHYGYTF. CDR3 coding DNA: TGTGCCAGCAGCCTGGGACAGCACTATGGCTACACCTTC.